Each of the 17 T cell receptor beta chains below was sequenced from the same sample in a study of shared clonotypes between healthy human individuals (dated by TCRdb to about 2020). Receptor amplification or capture employed the immunoSEQ multiplex PCR assay. The immuneACCESS repertoire file appears here via TCRdb, limited to in-frame rearrangements. These files lack a portion of the clones; in checked studies, under half of the deficit traces to unresolved V genes, and the cause of the others is not known. Here the sample has some 2 million clones; 90% to 95% occur a single time. The biggest ten clones account for 0.1% to 0.15% of the sample. The sample consisted of naive CD4+ T cells sorted from blood. The cell subset or site label, read with the paper, signifies: CD45RA+ positively selected. The receptors derive from a man aged 18 to 35 in good health.

This chain's CDR3 is CATTLGTPGSGTQYF. The CDR3, as DNA: TGTGCCACCACCCTGGGGACACCAGGCTCGGGTACGCAGTATTTT. The rearrangement joins TRBV6-5 to TRBJ2-3, with D possibly matching TRBD1 (6 bases). CDR3 length: 15 amino acids. Germline CDR1 is MNHEY and CDR2 is SVGAGI. V dropped 10 bases and J dropped 8 bases, with 25 bases sitting between them.

The genes are TRBV6-8 and TRBJ1-5; 7 bases match TRBD1. The CDR3 sequence is 15 residues long. J gave up 0 bases and V 6 bases, and 5 bases lay outside the gene matches. The germline gives CDR1 MNHGY, CDR2 SAAAGT. CDR3 protein: CASSSTGNSNQPQHF. CDR3 in DNA: TGTGCCAGCAGCTCGACAGGGAATAGCAATCAGCCCCAGCATTTT.

The rearrangement links TRBV5-1 to TRBJ2-1; 14 nucleotides align to TRBD2. From germline, CDR1 is SGHRS and CDR2 YFSETQ. The CDR3 runs 16 residues. J was trimmed by 9 bases and V by 4 bases; bases with no gene match: 9. Here the CDR3 DNA reads TGCGCCAGCAGCGTGGGACTAGCGGGAGAGGAGGGTGAGCAGTTCTTC. Translation: CASSVGLAGEEGEQFF.

As DNA, the CDR3 is TGCAGCGTTGAAGGCTCTACGCTAACCGATGAGCAGTTCTTC. Amino acid sequence: CSVEGSTLTDEQFF. The chain has TRBV29-1 and TRBJ2-1; no clear D. CDR1 is SQVTM and CDR2 is ANQGSEA in the germline V gene. Trimming removed 1 base from V and 8 bases from J, with 15 bases in between. The length of the CDR3 is 14 residues.

V gene TRBV4-2 combines with J gene TRBJ2-1; 10 nucleotides match TRBD2. Germline CDR1 reads LGHNA; CDR2 reads YNFKEQ. The ends lost 1 base at V and 9 bases at J; junction bases unmatched: 6. The CDR3 runs 15 residues. DNA of the CDR3: TGTGCCAGCAGCCAAGGGACTAGCGGTTTCTCTGAGCAGTTCTTC. Protein product: CASSQGTSGFSEQFF.

The rearrangement links TRBV30 to TRBJ2-7; weak D call: TRBD1 (5 bases). The germline V gene encodes CDR1 GTSNPN and CDR2 SVGIG (reference sequence). Between the trimmed V and J ends, which lost 2 bases and 1 base, there was a span of 15 bases. The length of the CDR3 is 15 residues. The CDR3 bases are TGTGCCTGGAGTCCGTCGACAGTAAAGTCCTACGAGCAGTACTTC. Protein product: CAWSPSTVKSYEQYF.

With respect to this clone: One base away lies a much larger clone, so this may be a sequencing read error. Other DNA sequences within the sample encode an identical CDR3. This chain links TRBV5-5 with TRBJ1-1, with TRBD1 matching over 7 bases. This CDR3 is built from 14 residues. The V gene end was trimmed by 2 bases and the J gene end by 1 base; junction bases not matched to a gene: 2. The V gene's germline CDR1 is SGHKS and CDR2 YYEKEE (reference sequence). This CDR3 reads CASSLGTANTEAFF. Here the CDR3 DNA reads TGTGCCAGCAGCTTAGGGACAGCGAACACTGAAGCTTTCTTT. Full variable domain (missing parts from reference TRBV5-5 and TRBJ1-1): DAGVTQSPTHLIKTRGQQVTLRCSPISGHKSVSWYQQVLGQGPQFIFQYYEKEERGRGNFPDRFSARQFPNYSSELNVNALLLGDSALYLCASSLGTANTEAFFGQGTRLTVV.

The chain joins TRBV11-2 to TRBJ1-6, with D hard to call. This CDR3 spans 11 amino acids. V was pared by 3 bases and J by 14 bases, with 8 bases between. Germline CDR1 SGHAT, CDR2 FQNNGV. The CDR3 DNA follows: TGTGCCAGCAGCTTTTCAGGAACCCTCCACTTT. This sequence encodes CASSFSGTLHF.

This chain links TRBV27 with TRBJ2-7; 9 bases fit TRBD2. With 6 bases clipped from V and 2 bases from J, the junction kept 8 bases outside the gene matches. Germline loops: CDR1 MNHEY, CDR2 SMNVEV (reference sequence). The CDR3 sequence is 15 residues long. In DNA form, the CDR3 reads TGTGCCAGCAGCCGTACTAGCGGGTCAACCTACGAGCAGTACTTC. Protein product: CASSRTSGSTYEQYF.

This rearrangement joins TRBV19 to TRBJ1-2; a weak D match, TRBD1 (5 bases). CDR1 and CDR2 (germline): LNHDA, SQIVND (reference sequence). This CDR3 region has 17 residues. V was pared by 2 bases and J by 1 base, with 17 bases between. DNA for the CDR3: TGTGCCAGTAGTATACGGGGCGATAAGTGGATTAACTATGGCTACACCTTC. It specifies CASSIRGDKWINYGYTF.

The gene calls are TRBV14 and TRBJ2-6; 9 bases align to TRBD1. The germline V gene encodes CDR1 SGHDN and CDR2 FVKESK. The CDR3 totals 17 residues. V lost 6 bases to trimming and J lost 0 bases; unmatched junction nucleotides: 6. The DNA for the CDR3 is TGTGCCAGCAGACGTACAGGGGGCGTCTCTGGGGCCAACGTCCTGACTTTC. Its translation: CASRRTGGVSGANVLTF. Complete variable domain (other parts from reference TRBV14 and TRBJ2-6): EAGVTQFPSHSVIEKGQTVTLRCDPISGHDNLYWYRRVMGKEIKFLLHFVKESKQDESGMPNNRFLAERTGGTYSTLKVQPAELEDSGVYFCASRRTGGVSGANVLTFGAGSRLTVL.

The chain uses TRBV10-2 and TRBJ2-3; D call uncertain. Trimming pared 2 bases from V and 3 bases from J, leaving 3 bases between. This CDR3 spans 12 amino acids. From germline, CDR1 is WSHSY and CDR2 SAAADI. The CDR3, as DNA: TGCGCCAGCAGTGAGGGGACAGATACGCAGTATTTT. It codes for CASSEGTDTQYF.

This rearrangement joins TRBV6-7 to TRBJ2-7; TRBD1 agrees at 8 bases. TRBV6-7 is labeled an ORF, and its function is uncertain. The CDR3 loop spans 16 amino acids. V shed 4 bases and J 6 bases; nucleotides not matched to a gene: 14. CDR3 sequence reads: CASSSRSRSGGAEQYF. The CDR3 nucleotides are TGTGCCAGCAGTTCCCGATCGAGGTCAGGGGGCGCCGAGCAGTACTTC.

Remarks on this clone: Other DNA sequences in this sample translate to the same CDR3. The gene calls are TRBV19 and TRBJ1-1, with 8 bases that match TRBD1. CDR1 LNHDA and CDR2 SQIVND come from the germline V gene (reference sequence). CDR3 size: 14 residues. The ends lost 3 bases at V and 1 base at J; junction bases unmatched: 1. The CDR3 here is CASSIRGPNTEAFF. For the CDR3, the DNA is TGTGCCAGTAGTATCAGGGGGCCGAACACTGAAGCTTTCTTT.

This chain uses TRBV5-1 with TRBJ1-2, with 10 bases fitting TRBD1. Germline V gene sequence: CDR1 SGHRS, CDR2 YFSETQ. This CDR3 has 15 amino acids. The V segment lost 4 bases and the J segment 8 bases; nucleotides outside the gene matches: 11. The CDR3 region is CASSDEGQGIGGYTF. As DNA, the CDR3 is TGCGCCAGCAGCGATGAGGGACAGGGGATCGGAGGCTACACCTTC. Full variable domain (rest looked up from reference TRBV5-1 and TRBJ1-2): KAGVTQTPRYLIKTRGQQVTLSCSPISGHRSVSWYQQTPGQGLQFLFEYFSETQRNKGNFPGRFSGRQFSNSRSEMNVSTLELGDSALYLCASSDEGQGIGGYTFGSGTRLTVV.

This chain links TRBV28 with TRBJ2-1, with D tentatively TRBD1 (6 bases). Germline assignment: CDR1 MDHEN and CDR2 SYDVKM. V was trimmed by 7 bases and J by 1 base, leaving 14 bases between them. This CDR3 region has 15 residues. CDR3 DNA sequence: TGTGCCAGCACTTCCGGGACAAAATCCTACAATGAGCAGTTCTTC. Its translation is CASTSGTKSYNEQFF.

The chain uses TRBV6-5 and TRBJ1-2, with unresolved D. V was cut by 4 bases and J by 5 bases, with 17 bases left in between. CDR1 and CDR2 from the germline V gene are MNHEY and SVGAGI. This CDR3 contains 15 residues. DNA for the CDR3: TGTGCCAGCAGTTCTAGCCTCCTAGGCGGTTATGGCTACACCTTC. It yields the protein CASSSSLLGGYGYTF.